The 30 T cell receptor beta chains listed next were all sequenced from one sample in a study of cytomegalovirus exposure and HLA in healthy donors. It was with 60 Vbeta and 13 Jbeta primers that the PCR ran. The assay was immunoSEQ multiplex PCR, and TCRdb's table has in-frame clones only and misses some. The repertoire consists of tens of thousands of clones, with about 70% occurring once and the leading ten covering roughly 9.7%. Sequencing was carried out using PBMCs. Receptor source: a woman aged 25 to 39 in good health and CMV-seronegative.

The V and J genes are TRBV6-6 and TRBJ1-6; TRBD1 aligns across 7 bases. CDR1 and CDR2 (germline): MNHNY, SVGAGI (reference sequence). CDR3 length: 13 amino acids. J was trimmed by 6 bases and V by 6 bases; bases with no gene match: 2. CDR3 region: CASRGQANSPLHF. CDR3 in DNA: TGTGCCAGCAGAGGACAGGCTAATTCACCCCTCCACTTT.

The chain carries TRBV7-6 and TRBJ1-4, with TRBD1 as a possible D gene (5 bases). V was pared by 4 bases and J by 0 bases, with 12 bases between. The germline CDR1 and CDR2 sequences are SGHVS and FNYEAQ. The CDR3 length is 16 residues. CDR3 sequence: CASSWTIRSTNEKLFF. CDR3 in DNA: TGTGCCAGCAGCTGGACAATACGCTCAACTAATGAAAAACTGTTTTTT.

This clone has a handful of counts. The chain combines TRBV6-6 with TRBJ1-1; 7 bases are a match to TRBD1. V lost 6 bases, J lost 1 base, and 2 bases stayed unmatched. The CDR3 totals 13 residues. Germline lookup yields CDR1 MNHNY and CDR2 SVGAGI (reference sequence). The CDR3 sequence is CASRRQGNTEAFF. The CDR3 DNA reads TGTGCCAGCAGGAGACAGGGGAACACTGAAGCTTTCTTT.

The rearrangement links TRBV7-2 to TRBJ1-5, with 8 bases that match TRBD1. CDR1 SGHTA and CDR2 FQGNSA come from the germline V gene. The CDR3 is made up of 15 amino acids. Trimming at V came to 0 bases and at J to 5 bases, leaving 3 bases not matched to a gene. The CDR3 DNA is TGTGCCAGCAGCTTAGCCGGACAGGGTCATCAGCCCCAGCATTTT. This translates into CASSLAGQGHQPQHF. Full variable domain (outside the CDR3, taken from reference TRBV7-2 and TRBJ1-5): GAGVSQSPSNKVTEKGKDVELRCDPISGHTALYWYRQSLGQGLEFLIYFQGNSAPDKSGLPSDRFSAERTGGSVSTLTIQRTQQEDSAVYLCASSLAGQGHQPQHFGDGTRLSIL.

This chain joins TRBV9 and TRBJ2-2, with D hard to call. Per the germline V gene, CDR1 is SGDLS and CDR2 is YYNGEE. CDR3 length: 18 amino acids. Trimming cost V 0 bases and J 6 bases, with 21 bases left between them. The DNA of the CDR3 is TGTGCCAGCAGCGTAGTTCTAGGTGATTCTGTAGAAGCCGGGGAGCTGTTTTTT. This encodes CASSVVLGDSVEAGELFF.

The chain has TRBV29-1 and TRBJ1-1, with a possible D match to TRBD1 (6 bases). The CDR3 is 16 amino acids. Trimming removed 0 bases at V and 0 bases at J, with 14 bases between. The germline CDR1 and CDR2 sequences are SQVTM and ANQGSEA. This CDR3 is CSVEDPWTEMNTEAFF. As DNA, the CDR3 is TGCAGCGTTGAAGATCCTTGGACAGAGATGAACACTGAAGCTTTCTTT.

The rearrangement joins TRBV14 to TRBJ1-1; D unclear. The CDR3 consists of 16 residues. Germline lookup yields CDR1 SGHDN and CDR2 FVKESK. V gave up 1 base and J gave up 0 bases, with 12 bases separating them. The CDR3 DNA reads TGTGCCAGCAGCCAAGCTTTGGGAGAAGTGAACACTGAAGCTTTCTTT. It is translated as CASSQALGEVNTEAFF.

This clone has just a few counts. In DNA, the CDR3 is TGTGCCAGCAGCAGCCCAACTAGTGCAGGAGAGACCCAGTACTTC. It codes for CASSSPTSAGETQYF. The J gene is TRBJ2-5, the V gene TRBV7-9; TRBD2 might be the D (5 bases). CDR1 and CDR2 from the germline V gene are SEHNR and FQNEAQ (reference sequence). The CDR3 covers 15 residues. Trimming stripped 5 bases from V and 4 bases from J, with 17 bases between. Filled out from reference TRBV7-9 and TRBJ2-5, the complete variable domain reads DTGVSQNPRHKITKRGQNVTFRCDPISEHNRLYWYRQTLGQGPEFLTYFQNEAQLEKSRLLSDRFSAERPKGSFSTLEIQRTEQGDSAMYLCASSSPTSAGETQYFGPGTRLLVL.

This clone appeared a few times. The V call is TRBV7-2, the J call TRBJ2-2; 9 bases are shared with TRBD2. The CDR3 extends over 15 amino acids. J was trimmed by 4 bases and V by 5 bases; bases with no gene match: 5. Germline assignment: CDR1 SGHTA and CDR2 FQGNSA. In DNA form, the CDR3 reads TGTGCCAGCAGCATCCGGACTAGCGTCACCGGGGAGCTGTTTTTT. Its translation is CASSIRTSVTGELFF. The full variable domain, completed using reference TRBV7-2 and TRBJ2-2, is GAGVSQSPSNKVTEKGKDVELRCDPISGHTALYWYRQSLGQGLEFLIYFQGNSAPDKSGLPSDRFSAERTGGSVSTLTIQRTQQEDSAVYLCASSIRTSVTGELFFGEGSRLTVL.

V is TRBV6-5 and J is TRBJ1-3, with D possibly matching TRBD1 (6 bases). Germline CDR1 reads MNHEY; CDR2 reads SVGAGI. There are 11 residues in the CDR3. Trimming stripped 8 bases from V and 16 bases from J, with 18 bases between. The CDR3 protein is CASGSNRDKYF. CDR3 in DNA: TGTGCCAGCGGCTCTAACCGGGACAAGTATTTT.

The chain employs TRBV19 and TRBJ1-1; TRBD1 matches at 7 bases. Trimming took 9 bases from V and 3 from J; bases not matched to a gene: 7. This CDR3 region has 13 residues. Germline V gene sequence: CDR1 LNHDA, CDR2 SQIVND (reference sequence). As DNA, the CDR3 is TGTGCCAGAACTCAGGGGGGAGACACTGAAGCTTTCTTT. The encoded protein is CARTQGGDTEAFF.

The count of this clone is one. The V and J genes are TRBV15 and TRBJ2-7; D is uncertain. With 0 bases removed from V and 2 bases from J, the gap between germline ends came to 11 bases. The CDR3 covers 15 residues. In germline, CDR1 is LNHNV, CDR2 YYDKDF (reference sequence). The CDR3 nucleotides read TGTGCCACCAGCAGAGATTCAAATACTCCCTACGAGCAGTACTTC. Residues: CATSRDSNTPYEQYF.

This clone was counted only a few times. The CDR3 DNA follows: TGTGCCAGCATTGGGGGGAGCAATCAGCCCCAGCATTTT. This gives the protein CASIGGSNQPQHF. The rearrangement uses TRBV28 and TRBJ1-5, with a tentative D call TRBD1 (5 bases). This CDR3 comprises 13 residues. Between the trimmed V and J ends, which lost 7 bases and 1 base, there was a span of 8 bases. CDR1 and CDR2 from the germline V gene are MDHEN and SYDVKM. The whole variable domain, filled in from reference TRBV28 and TRBJ1-5, reads DVKVTQSSRYLVKRTGEKVFLECVQDMDHENMFWYRQDPGLGLRLIYFSYDVKMKEKGDIPEGYSVSREKKERFSLILESASTNQTSMYLCASIGGSNQPQHFGDGTRLSIL.

This clone came up many times. The CDR3 sequence is CASSSQGSTGTGRNTEAFF. DNA of the CDR3: TGTGCCAGCAGCTCTCAAGGGTCGACAGGGACGGGGCGGAACACTGAAGCTTTCTTT. The rearrangement links TRBV9 to TRBJ1-1; 7 bases line up with TRBD1. After removal of 4 bases from V and 1 base from J, the junction contained 19 bases not matched to a gene. Germline lookup yields CDR1 SGDLS and CDR2 YYNGEE. CDR3 length: 19 residues.

The CDR3 bases are TGTGCCTGGAGTCTAAGTACAGCTCAAGAGACCCAGTACTTC. It specifies CAWSLSTAQETQYF. V usage is TRBV30 and J usage is TRBJ2-5; D gene ambiguous. Trimming removed 2 bases at V and 2 bases at J, with 12 bases between. This CDR3 contains 14 residues. Germline loops: CDR1 GTSNPN, CDR2 SVGIG (reference sequence).

V is TRBV27 and J is TRBJ1-2; D call uncertain. With 5 bases removed from V and 4 bases from J, the gap between germline ends came to 14 bases. The CDR3 totals 14 residues. Germline values: CDR1 MNHEY, CDR2 SMNVEV (reference sequence). The CDR3 region has the DNA TGTGCCAGCAGTATCAACCAGAGGCTCTATGGCTACACCTTC. Translating gives CASSINQRLYGYTF.

The chain employs TRBV28 and TRBJ1-4; possible D gene TRBD1, 5 bases. This CDR3 has 14 amino acids. Trimming left V 6 bases short and J 8 bases short, with 16 bases between. Germline V gene sequence: CDR1 MDHEN, CDR2 SYDVKM. The CDR3 is CASSRGRAWEKLFF. CDR3 in DNA: TGTGCCAGCAGCAGAGGCAGGGCGTGGGAAAAACTGTTTTTT.

In the case of this clone: Lacking the conserved final phenylalanine or tryptophan, this CDR3 likely reflects a read error. The chain uses TRBV30 and TRBJ1-2; 8 nucleotides match TRBD1. The CDR3 is 13 amino acids. The germline CDR1 and CDR2 sequences are GTSNPN and SVGIG (reference sequence). V was clipped by 3 bases and J by 8 bases; unmatched bases: 8. CDR3 sequence: CAWSTGGYGGYTV. The CDR3 DNA reads TGTGCCTGGAGCACAGGGGGATATGGGGGCTACACCGTC.

The chain carries TRBV6-5 and TRBJ1-1; 7 bases map to TRBD1. This CDR3 comprises 16 residues. CDR1 and CDR2 from the germline V gene are MNHEY and SVGAGI. The junction had 12 bases not matched to a gene; V was cut back by 4 bases and J by 4 bases. Here the CDR3 DNA reads TGTGCCAGCAGTTCAGAGGGGGGACAGAGGAGCACTGAAGCTTTCTTT. This codes for CASSSEGGQRSTEAFF.

V gene TRBV6-1 combines with J gene TRBJ2-7; the match to TRBD2 covers 8 bases. In germline, CDR1 is MNHNS, CDR2 SASEGT. The CDR3 spans 13 residues. The V gene end was trimmed by 7 bases and the J gene end by 4 bases; junction bases not matched to a gene: 6. CDR3: CASTAGGAYEQYF. The CDR3 DNA follows: TGTGCCAGCACGGCGGGGGGAGCGTACGAGCAGTACTTC.

The V and J genes are TRBV28 and TRBJ1-6, with D possibly matching TRBD1 (5 bases). The V and J ends lost 7 bases and 9 bases respectively, with 19 bases between them. Looked up from germline, CDR1 is MDHEN and CDR2 is SYDVKM. The CDR3 spans 15 residues. CDR3 sequence reads: CASNGGQGSSSPLHF. The CDR3 coding sequence is TGTGCCAGCAACGGCGGACAAGGAAGTAGTTCACCCCTCCACTTT.

This chain links TRBV12-5 with TRBJ1-1; 9 positions match TRBD1. The J segment lost 1 base and the V segment lost 9 bases, leaving 9 bases of the junction unmatched. The CDR3 loop spans 15 amino acids. The germline V gene has CDR1 LGHNT and CDR2 FRNRAP. This CDR3 is CASSPDRGRNTEAFF. DNA for the CDR3: TGTGCTAGCTCACCGGACAGGGGACGGAACACTGAAGCTTTCTTT.

This chain joins TRBV30 and TRBJ1-5, with D hard to call. V was shortened by 7 bases and J by 3 bases, with 13 bases between the two germline ends. The V gene's germline CDR1 is GTSNPN and CDR2 SVGIG (reference sequence). The CDR3 runs to 13 residues. Here the CDR3 reads CASSSRSNQPQHF. DNA of the CDR3: TGTGCCTCCTCATCGCGGTCCAATCAGCCCCAGCATTTT.

The chain carries TRBV6-1 and TRBJ1-2; the match to TRBD1 covers 7 bases. J lost 7 bases, V lost 2 bases, and 7 bases had no gene match. Germline CDR1 MNHNS, CDR2 SASEGT. This CDR3 spans 14 amino acids. DNA for the CDR3: TGTGCCAGCAGTGAACTAGGGACAGATGGTGGCTACACCTTC. It codes for CASSELGTDGGYTF.

This chain uses TRBV29-1 with TRBJ2-1, with 9 bases aligning to TRBD1. J was trimmed by 3 bases and V by 7 bases; bases with no gene match: 7. This CDR3 comprises 14 residues. Germline CDR1 and CDR2: SQVTM and ANQGSEA. The DNA of the CDR3 is TGCAGCGGGGGGACAGGGATCAGCTACAATGAGCAGTTCTTC. It codes for CSGGTGISYNEQFF.

V is TRBV5-4 and J is TRBJ2-2, with a possible D match to TRBD1 (6 bases). Germline assignment: CDR1 SGHNT and CDR2 YYREEE (reference sequence). V lost 3 bases and J lost 1, with 13 bases in between. The CDR3 covers 16 residues. CDR3 DNA: TGTGCCAGCAGCTCAGCGACAGGAAAGAACACCGGGGAGCTGTTTTTT. It codes for CASSSATGKNTGELFF. Based on the CDR3 plus reference TRBV5-4 and TRBJ2-2, the full variable domain is ETGVTQSPTHLIKTRGQQVTLRCSSQSGHNTVSWYQQALGQGPQFIFQYYREEENGRGNFPPRFSGLQFPNYSSELNVNALELDDSALYLCASSSATGKNTGELFFGEGSRLTVL.

The gene calls are TRBV4-1 and TRBJ2-1; 9 bases are shared with TRBD2. Germline V gene data show CDR1 as MGHRA and CDR2 as YSYEKL. Trimming took 0 bases from V and 9 from J; bases not matched to a gene: 9. The CDR3 covers 16 residues. The CDR3 DNA is TGCGCCAGCAGCCAAGAACTAGCGGGCTTTAGGGGTGAGCAGTTCTTC. Residues: CASSQELAGFRGEQFF.

This chain uses TRBV15 with TRBJ1-6; maybe TRBD1 (5 bases). There are 14 residues in the CDR3. Per the germline V gene, CDR1 is LNHNV and CDR2 is YYDKDF (reference sequence). Between the trimmed V and J ends, which lost 1 base and 8 bases, there was a span of 9 bases. CDR3 DNA: TGTGCCACCAGCAGAGGGGGCGTGGATTCACCCCTCCACTTT. This sequence encodes CATSRGGVDSPLHF.

The sample holds a few counts of this clone. This sequence joins TRBV14 and TRBJ1-6; D is ambiguous. V was cut by 3 bases and J by 8 bases, with 11 bases left in between. The germline V gene encodes CDR1 SGHDN and CDR2 FVKESK. The CDR3 length is 14 residues. The CDR3 sequence: CASSHLLEDSPLHF. In DNA, the CDR3 is TGTGCCAGCAGCCACCTCTTGGAGGATTCACCCCTCCACTTT.

Only a few counts were recorded for this clone. The rearrangement links TRBV7-9 to TRBJ2-1, with TRBD2 matching over 10 bases. The CDR3 is 14 amino acids. V gave up 5 bases and J gave up 7 bases; unmatched junction bases: 5. Germline CDR1 and CDR2: SEHNR and FQNEAQ (reference sequence). CDR3 sequence reads: CASSPGLAVNEQFF. The DNA of the CDR3 is TGTGCCAGCAGCCCCGGACTAGCGGTAAATGAGCAGTTCTTC.